Sequencing of this TCR beta chain was carried out in a study of spatial heterogeneity in lung cancer. The CDR3 has 15 amino acids. The V gene lost 5 bases and the J gene lost 6 bases, with 18 bases spanning the gap. TCRdb reprocessed the 5' RACE reads via MiXCR and lists one record per CDR3 protein. Altogether about 29,000 distinct CDR3 sequences are present, approximately 8.4% being singletons, with the ten largest covering 35% to 40%. Time point defined: sample taken at primary tumor resection. Sequencing of whole RNA from tumor, nontumor lung or frozen PBMC involved no sorting. Samples were donated by 72 untreated early-stage non-small cell lung cancer patients.

The chain joins TRBV12-3 or TRBV12-4 to TRBJ2-3; the D gene is possibly TRBD2 (6 bases). The receptor's source is a female donor with early-stage non-small cell lung cancer. This specimen consisted of PBMCs, obtained at surgery. In nucleotides, the CDR3 is TGTGCCAGCAGTCACCAACTAGCTGGATACGATACGCAGTATTTT. Its translation is CASSHQLAGYDTQYF.